The T cell receptor beta chain under discussion was sequenced for a study of blood T cell repertoires in COVID-19. The V gene lost 4 bases and the J gene lost 1 base, with 17 bases spanning the gap. The CDR3 runs 16 residues. Germline V gene lookup returns CDR1 SGDLS and CDR2 YYNGEE. As handled by the study authors: Estimated nucleated cell counts came from reference gene primer amplification. Sequencing was performed with immunoSEQ multiplex PCR; in TCRdb, only in-frame clones are kept and a portion is missing. The D gene and trimming were derived from the DNA, and the V and J assignments and clone size from that table. The sample includes tens of thousands of clones, around 86% of them seen just once.

The receptor was derived from a human donor in a cohort sampled during active COVID-19. The chain links TRBV9 to TRBJ1-1, with D perhaps matching TRBD1 (6 bases). The material sequenced was peripheral blood. Here the CDR3 reads CASSPMRGARNTEAFF. The CDR3 DNA is TGTGCCAGCAGCCCGATGCGGGGGGCGCGGAACACTGAAGCTTTCTTT. Supplemented by reference TRBV9 and TRBJ1-1, the full variable domain reads DSGVTQTPKHLITATGQRVTLRCSPRSGDLSVYWYQQSLDQGLQFLIQYYNGEERAKGNILERFSAQQFPDLHSELNLSSLELGDSALYFCASSPMRGARNTEAFFGQGTRLTVV.